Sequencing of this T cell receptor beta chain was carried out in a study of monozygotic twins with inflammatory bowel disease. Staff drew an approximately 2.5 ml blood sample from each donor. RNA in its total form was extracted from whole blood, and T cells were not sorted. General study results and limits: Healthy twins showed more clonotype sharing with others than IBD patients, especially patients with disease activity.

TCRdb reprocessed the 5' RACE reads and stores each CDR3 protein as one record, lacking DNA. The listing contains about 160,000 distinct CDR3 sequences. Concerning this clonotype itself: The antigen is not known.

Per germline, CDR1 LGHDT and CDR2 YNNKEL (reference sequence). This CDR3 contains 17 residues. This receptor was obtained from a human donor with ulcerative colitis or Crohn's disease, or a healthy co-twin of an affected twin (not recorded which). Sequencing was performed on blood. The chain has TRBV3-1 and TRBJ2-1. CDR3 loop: CASSQDLGAGAHNEQFF.